A single sample gave rise to the 20 T cell receptor beta chains below, sequenced in a study of T cell repertoires in cytomegalovirus infection (dated by TCRdb to the late 2010s). This specimen's treatment or condition label, interpreted: in vitro stimulation with specific CMV peptide epitopes to enrich CMV-specific T cells. Their target antigens are unknown. The instrument was an Illumina HiSeq 1500. TCRdb's own reprocessing of the public reads used fastp at Q25 and MiXCR and kept productive beta chains. Rows are unified per CDR3 protein, each entry keeping the most common DNA and genes. The sample includes about 890,000 distinct CDR3 sequences, with roughly 30% observed a single time. Clones ranked in the top ten supply over 12% of the sample. The specimen comprised cultured CD8+ T cells from PBMCs, sampled from culture after CMV antigen stimulation. These receptors were collected from a human donor in good health (CMV status not recorded). Some clones in this sample may be carry-over from other donors' samples.

There are many counts of this clonotype. This chain joins TRBV7-6 and TRBJ2-2; possibly TRBD1 for D (5 bases). This CDR3 spans 14 amino acids. The germline V and J ends were trimmed by 5 bases and 0 bases, with 7 bases remaining between them. The germline gives CDR1 SGHVS, CDR2 FNYEAQ. Written as DNA, the CDR3 is TGTGCCAGCAGCCCGGACACGAACACCGGGGAGCTGTTTTTT. The encoded protein is CASSPDTNTGELFF.

This clonotype was seen only a few times. The V call is TRBV12-3 or TRBV12-4, the J call TRBJ2-1; possibly TRBD1 or TRBD2 for D (5 bases each). Trimming removed 10 bases from V and 4 bases from J, with 20 bases in between. This CDR3 comprises 15 residues. The CDR3 sequence is CANSLRDHPYNEQFF. The CDR3 DNA sequence: TGTGCCAATAGTCTTCGGGACCACCCTTACAATGAGCAGTTCTTC.

A single count supports this clonotype. The J gene is TRBJ2-3, the V gene TRBV11-3; 7 nucleotides agree with TRBD1. Germline lookup yields CDR1 SGHNT and CDR2 YENEEA. The J segment lost 4 bases and the V segment lost 4 bases, leaving 11 bases of the junction unmatched. The CDR3 contains 16 residues. CDR3 protein: CASSSSGQEWADTQYF. DNA of the CDR3: TGTGCCAGCAGCTCTTCCGGACAGGAATGGGCAGATACGCAGTATTTT.

This clonotype was counted between two and nine times. The genes are TRBV7-9 and TRBJ2-1, with 10 positions matching TRBD1. The germline gives CDR1 SEHNR, CDR2 FQNEAQ (reference sequence). The CDR3 has 15 amino acids. J gave up 8 bases and V 5 bases, and 9 bases lay outside the gene matches. The CDR3 coding sequence is TGTGCCAGCAGCCCACCGGGACAGGGGAAGCATGAGCAGTTCTTC. Its translation is CASSPPGQGKHEQFF. The whole variable domain, remainder taken from reference TRBV7-9 and TRBJ2-1, is DTGVSQNPRHKITKRGQNVTFRCDPISEHNRLYWYRQTLGQGPEFLTYFQNEAQLEKSRLLSDRFSAERPKGSFSTLEIQRTEQGDSAMYLCASSPPGQGKHEQFFGPGTRLTVL.

The chain has TRBV5-1 and TRBJ2-2; D may match TRBD1 or TRBD2 (5 bases each). The germline gives CDR1 SGHRS, CDR2 YFSETQ. V lost 0 bases to trimming and J lost 6 bases, with 12 bases between them. The CDR3 length is 15 residues. The CDR3 region has the DNA TGCGCCAGCAGCTTGGTACAGGACGGGGCCGGGGAGCTGTTTTTT. Its protein product is CASSLVQDGAGELFF.

The J gene is TRBJ2-7, the V gene TRBV29-1, with a weak D call TRBD2 (5 bases). Between the trimmed V and J ends, which lost 6 bases and 7 bases, there was a span of 22 bases. The CDR3 extends over 14 amino acids. CDR1 and CDR2 (germline): SQVTM, ANQGSEA. CDR3: CSVPGRTPLREQYV. The CDR3 DNA reads TGCAGCGTCCCTGGACGGACTCCCCTCCGGGAGCAGTACGTC.

The chain couples TRBV27 to TRBJ2-1; 7 nucleotides agree with TRBD2. Germline V gives CDR1 MNHEY, CDR2 SMNVEV (reference sequence). The V gene end was trimmed by 1 base and the J gene end by 3 bases; junction bases not matched to a gene: 15. There are 19 residues in the CDR3. The CDR3 DNA sequence: TGTGCCAGCAGTTTATGGGGCAGCGGGGCCCAGCTCGGCTACAATGAGCAGTTCTTC. Its protein is CASSLWGSGAQLGYNEQFF.

This clonotype has more than one count but fewer than ten. The V gene is TRBV6-2 or TRBV6-3, the J gene TRBJ1-1; D not resolved. Trimming removed 5 bases from V and 1 base from J, with 5 bases in between. The germline gives CDR1 MNHEY, CDR2 SVGEGT. The CDR3 loop spans 12 amino acids. The CDR3 loop is CASSTRNTEAFF. CDR3 bases: TGTGCCAGCAGTACAAGGAACACTGAAGCTTTCTTT.

In nucleotides, the CDR3 is TGTGCCAGCAGTACCGGACCGCGGGAGCAGTACGTC. This encodes CASSTGPREQYV. The chain uses TRBV6-2 or TRBV6-3 and TRBJ2-7; D ambiguous. CDR3 length equals 12 residues. In germline, CDR1 is MNHEY, CDR2 SVGEGT. Trimming left V 5 bases short and J 7 bases short, with 12 bases between.

This clonotype turned up a few times. The V gene is TRBV4-1, the J gene TRBJ1-2; D is uncertain. This CDR3 has 16 residues. Trimming removed 4 bases at V and 4 bases at J, with 19 bases between. CDR1 and CDR2 (germline): MGHRA, YSYEKL. The CDR3 DNA follows: TGCGCCAGCAGCCTACTGCCCCCCACCGAAGCCTATGGCTACACCTTC. Its protein is CASSLLPPTEAYGYTF.

This clonotype was observed a handful of times. In nucleotides, the CDR3 is TGTGCCAGCAGTTTTAGGGACAGAGAAATCACCAGCACAGATACGCAGTATTTT. Amino acid sequence: CASSFRDREITSTDTQYF. The V and J genes are TRBV12-3 or TRBV12-4 and TRBJ2-3; 7 nucleotides agree with TRBD1. The CDR3 has 18 residues. The J segment lost 0 bases and the V segment lost 3 bases, leaving 12 bases of the junction unmatched.

V usage is TRBV19 and J usage is TRBJ1-1, with D hard to call. V lost 10 bases and J lost 8, with 11 bases in between. Germline values: CDR1 LNHDA, CDR2 SQIVND (reference sequence). The CDR3 is made up of 10 amino acids. Written as DNA, the CDR3 is TGTGCCACCTCGTCGCTCGAAGCTTTCTTT. This sequence encodes CATSSLEAFF.

V usage is TRBV5-3 and J usage is TRBJ1-4; tentative D call: TRBD1 (6 bases). TRBV5-3 is an open reading frame whose function is uncertain. V was clipped by 2 bases and J by 7 bases, with 12 bases between them. The CDR3 contains 14 residues. The CDR3 sequence: CARSFVGGGEKLFF. The CDR3, as DNA: TGTGCCAGAAGCTTTGTCGGGGGCGGTGAAAAACTGTTTTTT.

V gene TRBV27 combines with J gene TRBJ1-2; TRBD1 matches 9 bases. The V and J ends lost 6 bases and 5 bases, in that order; junction bases with no gene match: 7. CDR1 MNHEY and CDR2 SMNVEV come from the germline V gene (reference sequence). CDR3 length: 14 residues. CDR3 residues: CASRDTGGAYGYTF. The CDR3 nucleotides are TGTGCCAGCAGAGATACAGGGGGCGCATATGGCTACACCTTC.

This clonotype has at least ten counts. The chain employs TRBV7-2 and TRBJ1-1, with a weak D call TRBD1 (5 bases). Germline V gene data show CDR1 as SGHTA and CDR2 as FQGNSA. The CDR3 is 18 residues long. Trimming left V 4 bases short and J 5 bases short, with 26 bases between. CDR3 sequence: CASSSTLVLRSGLTEAFF. The CDR3, as DNA: TGTGCCAGCAGCTCGACCTTGGTGTTACGTTCAGGGCTTACTGAAGCTTTCTTT.

There are a few counts of this clonotype. The CDR3, as DNA: TGCGCCAACAATCCCTCACAGGGGGCGAACACTGAAGCTTTCTTT. Translated, it gives CANNPSQGANTEAFF. The chain combines TRBV23-1 with TRBJ1-1; 9 nucleotides match TRBD1. TRBV23-1 is assigned to the ORF class and has an uncertain function. The CDR3 length is 15 residues. Unmatched junction bases numbered 10, after V lost 10 bases and J lost 1 base.

There are a few counts of this clonotype. This chain uses TRBV19 with TRBJ2-6; unclear D gene. Per the germline V gene, CDR1 is LNHDA and CDR2 is SQIVND (reference sequence). This CDR3 has 16 residues. The germline V and J ends were trimmed by 0 bases and 0 bases, with 6 bases remaining between them. The CDR3 reads CASSIETDSGANVLTF. The DNA of the CDR3 is TGTGCCAGTAGTATAGAAACAGACTCTGGGGCCAACGTCCTGACTTTC.

In its sample, this clonotype was seen a few times. The chain links TRBV20-1 to TRBJ1-1; D remains unclear. Germline V gene sequence: CDR1 DFQATT, CDR2 SNEGSKA (reference sequence). The CDR3 covers 11 residues. Trimming removed 4 bases from V and 7 bases from J, with 10 bases in between. The DNA for the CDR3 is TGCAGTGCTAATATCGACAATGAAGCTTTCTTT. Translating gives CSANIDNEAFF.

The rearrangement links TRBV6-1 to TRBJ1-1, with D unresolved. V lost 2 bases to trimming and J lost 3 bases, with 19 bases between them. CDR3 length: 17 residues. The V gene's germline CDR1 is MNHNS and CDR2 SASEGT. DNA for the CDR3: TGTGCCAGCAGTGAAACGATTGGGAGGAGCGGGGACACTGAAGCTTTCTTT. It codes for CASSETIGRSGDTEAFF.

The genes are TRBV14 and TRBJ2-1, with 7 nucleotides matching TRBD2. The V gene end was trimmed by 5 bases and the J gene end by 6 bases; junction bases not matched to a gene: 10. There are 15 residues in the CDR3. Germline CDR1 SGHDN, CDR2 FVKESK. This CDR3 reads CASSKQRGLSNEQFF. CDR3 coding DNA: TGTGCCAGCAGCAAGCAGCGGGGCCTGAGCAATGAGCAGTTCTTC.